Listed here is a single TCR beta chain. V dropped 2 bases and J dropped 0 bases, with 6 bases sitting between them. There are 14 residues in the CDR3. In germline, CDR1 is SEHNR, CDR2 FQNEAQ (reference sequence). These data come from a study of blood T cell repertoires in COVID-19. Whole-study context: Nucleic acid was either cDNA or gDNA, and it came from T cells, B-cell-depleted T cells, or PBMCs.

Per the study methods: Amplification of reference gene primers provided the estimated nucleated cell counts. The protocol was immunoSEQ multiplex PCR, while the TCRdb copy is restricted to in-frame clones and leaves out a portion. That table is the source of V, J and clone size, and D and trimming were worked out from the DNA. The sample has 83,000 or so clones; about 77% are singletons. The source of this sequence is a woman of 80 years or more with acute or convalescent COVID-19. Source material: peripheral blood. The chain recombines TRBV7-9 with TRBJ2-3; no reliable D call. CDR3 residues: CASSLLSSTDTQYF. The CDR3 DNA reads TGTGCCAGCAGCTTATTATCTAGCACAGATACGCAGTATTTT.